Reported below is one T cell receptor beta chain. As processed by the authors: The assay estimated nucleated cells by amplifying reference gene primers. Produced via immunoSEQ multiplex PCR; TCRdb's table is partial and in-frame only. V and J calls and clone size are given by that table; D and trimming were obtained from the DNA. The repertoire holds more than 200,000 clones, with 70% to 85% as singletons. These data are taken from a study of blood T cell repertoires in COVID-19. Study as a whole: Material from acute and convalescent COVID-19 was sourced from the United States, Italy and Spain. Sample material is recorded as cDNA or gDNA derived from T cells, B-cell-depleted T cells, or PBMCs.

V lost 3 bases and J lost 4, with 7 bases in between. The V gene's germline CDR1 is KGHSH and CDR2 LQKENI. CDR3 length: 13 amino acids. This sequence was found in a man older than 75 with acute or convalescent COVID-19. Sequencing was done on a sample of peripheral blood. The V call is TRBV18, the J call TRBJ1-3; D uncertain. CDR3 in amino acids: CASSPVVGNTIYF. The CDR3 DNA reads as TGTGCCAGCTCACCTGTAGTCGGAAACACCATATATTTT.